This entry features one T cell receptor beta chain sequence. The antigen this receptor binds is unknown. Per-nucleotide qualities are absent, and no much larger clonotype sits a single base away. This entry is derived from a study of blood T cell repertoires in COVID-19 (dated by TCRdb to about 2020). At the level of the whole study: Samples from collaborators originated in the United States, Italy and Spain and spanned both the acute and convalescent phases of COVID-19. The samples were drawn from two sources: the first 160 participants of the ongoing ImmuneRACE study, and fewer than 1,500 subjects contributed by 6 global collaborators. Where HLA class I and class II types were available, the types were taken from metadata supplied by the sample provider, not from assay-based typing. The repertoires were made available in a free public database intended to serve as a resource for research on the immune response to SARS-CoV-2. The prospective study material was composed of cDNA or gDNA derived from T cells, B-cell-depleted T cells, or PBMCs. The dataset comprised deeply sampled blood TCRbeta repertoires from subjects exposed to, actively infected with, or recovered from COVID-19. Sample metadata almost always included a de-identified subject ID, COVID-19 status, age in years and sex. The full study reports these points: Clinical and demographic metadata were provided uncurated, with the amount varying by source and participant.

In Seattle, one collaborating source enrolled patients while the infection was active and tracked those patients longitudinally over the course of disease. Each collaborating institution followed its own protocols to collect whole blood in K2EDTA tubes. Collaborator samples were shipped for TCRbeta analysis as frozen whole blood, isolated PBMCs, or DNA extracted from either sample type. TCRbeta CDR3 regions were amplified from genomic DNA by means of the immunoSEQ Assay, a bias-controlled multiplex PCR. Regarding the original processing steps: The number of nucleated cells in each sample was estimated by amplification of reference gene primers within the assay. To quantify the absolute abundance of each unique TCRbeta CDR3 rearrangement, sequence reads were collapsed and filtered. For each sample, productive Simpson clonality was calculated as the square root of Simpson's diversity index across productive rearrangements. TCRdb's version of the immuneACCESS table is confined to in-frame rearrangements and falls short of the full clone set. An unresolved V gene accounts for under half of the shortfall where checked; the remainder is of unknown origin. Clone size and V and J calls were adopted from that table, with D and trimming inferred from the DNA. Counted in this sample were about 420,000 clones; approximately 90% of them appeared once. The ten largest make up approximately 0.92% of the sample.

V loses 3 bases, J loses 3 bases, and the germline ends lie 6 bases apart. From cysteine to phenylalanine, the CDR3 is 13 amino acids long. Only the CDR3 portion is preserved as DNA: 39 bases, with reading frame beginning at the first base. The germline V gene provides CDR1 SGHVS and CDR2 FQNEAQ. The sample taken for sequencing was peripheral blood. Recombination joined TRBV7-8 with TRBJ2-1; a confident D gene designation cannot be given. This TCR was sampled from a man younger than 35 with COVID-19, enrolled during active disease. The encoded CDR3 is CASSFPGYNEQFF. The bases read TGTGCCAGCAGCTTCCCCGGCTACAATGAGCAGTTCTTC.